This T cell receptor (beta chain) was captured in a study of blood T cell repertoires in COVID-19. The data were produced by immunoSEQ multiplex PCR, yet TCRdb's version contains in-frame clones alone and is incomplete. The sample records roughly 250,000 clones, approximately 92% being singletons. Germline V gene data show CDR1 as MNHEY and CDR2 as SMNVEV (reference sequence). This CDR3 is built from 14 residues. Trimming removed 6 bases at V and 0 bases at J, with 11 bases between. V gene TRBV27 combines with J gene TRBJ1-2; TRBD1 might be the D (5 bases). Sequencing was carried out using peripheral blood. The origin of this receptor is a person in their late teens or twenties with COVID-19, enrolled during active disease. CDR3 residues: CASSSTVANYGYTF. The DNA of the CDR3 is TGTGCCAGCAGCTCGACAGTAGCTAACTATGGCTACACCTTC.